This is a list of T cell receptor beta chains from one sample in a study of identical twins. Each CDR3 protein is one row after TCRdb ran MiXCR on the 5' RACE reads. The sample consists of approximately 220,000 distinct CDR3 sequences, under 10% of them appearing once. These same records also appear under a second study, on yellow fever vaccine responses in identical twins.

The sample taken for sequencing was memory (CD45RO+) T cells sorted from blood. These receptors were taken from a woman aged 18-30 years in good health. The CDR3 runs from the conserved cysteine through the conserved F or W. Fields, in order: CDR3 protein, CDR3 DNA, J gene, clone size, V gene, D gene. The D gene is left open where the match is weak. Clone size is stated in some rows and not others, as once, few, many or a class when expanded.

CDR3 protein: CASSEAGQGTQPQHF
CDR3 DNA: TGTGCCAGCAGTGAAGCGGGACAGGGGACACAGCCCCAGCATTTT
J gene: TRBJ1-5
clone size: many
V gene: TRBV2
D gene: TRBD1

CDR3 protein: CASSPKYNEQFF
CDR3 DNA: TGTGCCAGCAGTCCAAAATACAATGAGCAGTTCTTC
J gene: TRBJ2-1
clone size: many
V gene: TRBV6-1
D gene: -

CDR3 protein: CSAKDTYEQYF
CDR3 DNA: TGCAGTGCTAAGGACACGTACGAGCAGTACTTC
J gene: TRBJ2-7
clone size: -
V gene: TRBV20-1
D gene: -

CDR3 protein: CASSLMSEAFF
CDR3 DNA: TGTGCCAGCAGCTTAATGTCAGAAGCTTTCTTT
J gene: TRBJ1-1
clone size: many
V gene: TRBV7-9
D gene: -

CDR3 protein: CATSREGGTQETQYF
CDR3 DNA: TGTGCCACCAGCAGAGAAGGCGGGACCCAAGAGACCCAGTACTTC
J gene: TRBJ2-5
clone size: few
V gene: TRBV15
D gene: -

CDR3 protein: CASSQGVSGAYEQYF
CDR3 DNA: TGTGCCAGCAGCCAAGGGGTTAGCGGGGCCTACGAGCAGTACTTC
J gene: TRBJ2-7
clone size: -
V gene: TRBV3-1
D gene: TRBD2

CDR3 protein: CASSYPTSWGETQYF
CDR3 DNA: TGTGCCAGCAGTTACCCCACCAGCTGGGGTGAGACCCAGTACTTC
J gene: TRBJ2-5
clone size: many
V gene: TRBV6-2/TRBV6-3
D gene: -

CDR3 protein: CASSQEGLAALEESYEQYF
CDR3 DNA: TGTGCCAGCAGTCAGGAAGGACTAGCGGCACTCGAAGAGTCCTACGAGCAGTACTTC
J gene: TRBJ2-7
clone size: many
V gene: TRBV11-1
D gene: TRBD2

CDR3 protein: CASSSGQNYNEQFF
CDR3 DNA: TGTGCCAGCAGCTCCGGACAGAATTACAATGAGCAGTTCTTC
J gene: TRBJ2-1
clone size: -
V gene: TRBV7-9
D gene: -

CDR3 protein: CASSTVTGTAQETQYF
CDR3 DNA: TGTGCCAGCAGTACGGTTACCGGGACAGCACAAGAGACCCAGTACTTC
J gene: TRBJ2-5
clone size: few
V gene: TRBV2
D gene: TRBD1

CDR3 protein: CASSGGRAGGRETQYF
CDR3 DNA: TGTGCCAGCAGTGGGGGACGAGCGGGGGGGCGAGAGACCCAGTACTTC
J gene: TRBJ2-5
clone size: few
V gene: TRBV6-1
D gene: TRBD2

CDR3 protein: CASNNRDRGNYGYTF
CDR3 DNA: TGTGCCAGCAATAACCGGGACAGGGGTAACTATGGCTACACCTTC
J gene: TRBJ1-2
clone size: many
V gene: TRBV6-1
D gene: TRBD1

CDR3 protein: CASSSWGGRNTEAFF
CDR3 DNA: TGTGCCAGCAGCTCTTGGGGGGGGAGGAACACTGAAGCTTTCTTT
J gene: TRBJ1-1
clone size: few
V gene: TRBV7-9
D gene: -

CDR3 protein: CASSLSGTDTQYF
CDR3 DNA: TGTGCCAGCAGTTTATCTGGCACAGATACGCAGTATTTT
J gene: TRBJ2-3
clone size: many
V gene: TRBV12-3/TRBV12-4
D gene: -

CDR3 protein: CASSQDRLSTYEQYF
CDR3 DNA: TGTGCCAGCAGCCAAGATCGACTCAGCACCTACGAGCAGTACTTC
J gene: TRBJ2-7
clone size: -
V gene: TRBV3-1
D gene: -

CDR3 protein: CASSPPGRRSSNTEAFF
CDR3 DNA: TGTGCCAGCAGTCCACCCGGGCGAAGGTCGAGCAACACTGAAGCTTTCTTT
J gene: TRBJ1-1
clone size: -
V gene: TRBV25-1
D gene: -

CDR3 protein: CASSFWGRPYNEQFF
CDR3 DNA: TGTGCCAGCAGCTTCTGGGGGCGCCCCTACAATGAGCAGTTCTTC
J gene: TRBJ2-1
clone size: many
V gene: TRBV5-6
D gene: -

CDR3 protein: CASSFPNSGANVLTF
CDR3 DNA: TGTGCCAGCAGTTTCCCCAACTCTGGGGCCAACGTCCTGACTTTC
J gene: TRBJ2-6
clone size: few
V gene: TRBV28
D gene: -

CDR3 protein: CASSLALSGNTIYF
CDR3 DNA: TGCGCCAGCAGCTTGGCCCTCTCTGGAAACACCATATATTTT
J gene: TRBJ1-3
clone size: many
V gene: TRBV5-1
D gene: -

CDR3 protein: CASRDIPSSYNEQFF
CDR3 DNA: TGTGCCAGTCGCGACATACCGAGCTCCTACAATGAGCAGTTCTTC
J gene: TRBJ2-1
clone size: -
V gene: TRBV19
D gene: -

CDR3 protein: CASSLYGGQDNEQFF
CDR3 DNA: TGTGCCAGCAGTTTATATGGAGGACAAGACAATGAGCAGTTCTTC
J gene: TRBJ2-1
clone size: many
V gene: TRBV12-3/TRBV12-4
D gene: -

CDR3 protein: CAWSGGGREETQYF
CDR3 DNA: TGTGCCTGGAGTGGGGGGGGTCGGGAGGAGACCCAGTACTTC
J gene: TRBJ2-5
clone size: -
V gene: TRBV30
D gene: TRBD2

CDR3 protein: CASSPGTSGRAWPITDTQYF
CDR3 DNA: TGTGCCAGCAGCCCCGGGACTAGCGGGAGGGCCTGGCCCATCACAGATACGCAGTATTTT
J gene: TRBJ2-3
clone size: -
V gene: TRBV6-2/TRBV6-3
D gene: TRBD2

CDR3 protein: CAWSLGTSTNEQFF
CDR3 DNA: TGTGCCTGGAGCCTAGGGACTAGCACCAATGAGCAGTTCTTC
J gene: TRBJ2-1
clone size: -
V gene: TRBV30
D gene: TRBD2

CDR3 protein: CASSLDGLTGELFF
CDR3 DNA: TGTGCCAGCAGCTTGGACGGTCTCACCGGGGAGCTGTTTTTT
J gene: TRBJ2-2
clone size: many
V gene: TRBV7-8
D gene: -

CDR3 protein: CSAPPLAGGETQYF
CDR3 DNA: TGCAGTGCTCCTCCTCTAGCGGGCGGAGAGACCCAGTACTTC
J gene: TRBJ2-5
clone size: few
V gene: TRBV20-1
D gene: TRBD2

CDR3 protein: CASSSTTDFGYEQYF
CDR3 DNA: TGCGCCAGCAGCTCAACTACGGACTTTGGCTACGAGCAGTACTTC
J gene: TRBJ2-7
clone size: -
V gene: TRBV5-1
D gene: -